The next 29 T cell receptor beta chains were all read from a single sample in a study of cytomegalovirus exposure and HLA in healthy donors. PCR primers comprised 60 Vbeta and 13 Jbeta primers. The protocol was immunoSEQ multiplex PCR, while the TCRdb copy is restricted to in-frame clones and leaves out a portion. The sample records 150,000 to 200,000 clones, around four fifths being singletons. Sequencing was done on a sample of PBMCs. These receptors were obtained from a female donor in good health and CMV-seronegative.

The chain uses TRBV5-4 and TRBJ2-7; TRBD1 matches 7 bases. CDR3 length equals 15 residues. Germline CDR1 SGHNT, CDR2 YYREEE (reference sequence). With 4 bases clipped from V and 0 bases from J, the junction kept 7 bases outside the gene matches. CDR3: CASSVKQGSSYEQYF. The CDR3 DNA follows: TGTGCCAGCAGCGTAAAACAGGGGTCCTCCTACGAGCAGTACTTC.

V usage is TRBV6-5 and J usage is TRBJ2-2; D perhaps matches TRBD1 (6 bases). Germline V lookup: CDR1 MNHEY, CDR2 SVGAGI. Trimming shortened V by 6 bases and J by 2 bases, and 13 bases separated the two germline ends. CDR3 size: 15 residues. The CDR3 DNA reads TGTGCCAGCAGCACCGGGACATCCAACACCGGGGAGCTGTTTTTT. Its translation is CASSTGTSNTGELFF.

CDR3 protein: CASSPDRGRGNTEAFF. The CDR3 region has the DNA TGTGCCAGCAGTCCTGACAGGGGGCGAGGGAACACTGAAGCTTTCTTT. The rearrangement links TRBV28 to TRBJ1-1; TRBD1 matches at 10 bases. Trimming took 5 bases from V and 1 from J; bases not matched to a gene: 7. This CDR3 is built from 16 residues. Looked up from germline, CDR1 is MDHEN and CDR2 is SYDVKM.

This chain links TRBV5-1 with TRBJ2-7, with 7 nucleotides matching TRBD1. V lost 0 bases to trimming and J lost 3 bases; unmatched junction nucleotides: 6. Germline CDR1 SGHRS, CDR2 YFSETQ. This CDR3 has 15 amino acids. The DNA for the CDR3 is TGCGCCAGCAGCTTGGAGGGACAGCTATACTACGAGCAGTACTTC. It is translated as CASSLEGQLYYEQYF. Using reference TRBV5-1 and TRBJ2-7 for the parts outside the CDR3, the full variable domain is KAGVTQTPRYLIKTRGQQVTLSCSPISGHRSVSWYQQTPGQGLQFLFEYFSETQRNKGNFPGRFSGRQFSNSRSEMNVSTLELGDSALYLCASSLEGQLYYEQYFGPGTRLTVT.

The chain combines TRBV6-5 with TRBJ1-5, with D possibly TRBD1 on 5 matching bases. The CDR3 length is 14 residues. The V end was cut by 3 bases, the J end by 5 bases, with 11 bases between. The germline V gene has CDR1 MNHEY and CDR2 SVGAGI. CDR3 nucleotide sequence: TGTGCCAGCAGTTATGACAGCTCGTATCAGCCCCAGCATTTT. This encodes CASSYDSSYQPQHF.

The gene calls are TRBV30 and TRBJ1-1; D gene uncertain. The CDR3 is 12 residues long. Germline V gives CDR1 GTSNPN, CDR2 SVGIG (reference sequence). V dropped 1 base and J dropped 8 bases, with 11 bases sitting between them. CDR3 coding DNA: TGTGCCTGGAGTGGAGGCGCTTACGAAGCTTTCTTT. Its protein is CAWSGGAYEAFF.

This rearrangement joins TRBV19 to TRBJ2-5, with D perhaps TRBD1 (5 bases). The CDR3 is made up of 14 amino acids. Looked up from germline, CDR1 is LNHDA and CDR2 is SQIVND (reference sequence). Deletions cut 3 bases from V and 5 bases from J, with 13 bases between. The CDR3 nucleotides are TGTGCCAGTAGTATGATCCAGGGCCCGGAGACCCAGTACTTC. Its protein product is CASSMIQGPETQYF. Complete variable domain (other parts from reference TRBV19 and TRBJ2-5): DGGITQSPKYLFRKEGQNVTLSCEQNLNHDAMYWYRQDPGQGLRLIYYSQIVNDFQKGDIAEGYSVSREKKESFPLTVTSAQKNPTAFYLCASSMIQGPETQYFGPGTRLLVL.

The chain is built from TRBV7-2 and TRBJ2-1; D unclear. There are 13 residues in the CDR3. The ends were cut back, 3 bases at V and 5 bases at J, with 8 bases in the middle. Germline lookup yields CDR1 SGHTA and CDR2 FQGNSA. This CDR3 is CASSFAAHNEQFF. CDR3 nucleotide sequence: TGTGCCAGCAGCTTCGCGGCCCACAATGAGCAGTTCTTC.

This clone came up a few times. The chain joins TRBV27 to TRBJ2-1; no firm D call. The CDR3 totals 11 residues. Trimming took off 6 bases at V and 6 bases at J, with 6 bases between the two ends. Looked up from germline, CDR1 is MNHEY and CDR2 is SMNVEV (reference sequence). CDR3 nucleotide sequence: TGTGCCAGCAGCCGTCTCAATGAGCAGTTCTTC. Encoded protein: CASSRLNEQFF.

The chain joins TRBV5-1 to TRBJ2-2; the match to TRBD2 covers 10 bases. Trimming took 2 bases from V and 3 from J; bases not matched to a gene: 4. The CDR3 length is 16 residues. CDR1 SGHRS and CDR2 YFSETQ come from the germline V gene. The CDR3 nucleotides read TGCGCCAGCAGCTTTCTAGCGGGGGAATACACCGGGGAGCTGTTTTTT. Translated: CASSFLAGEYTGELFF.

This clone appeared once. The CDR3 protein is CASGQLANSYEQYF. Written as DNA, the CDR3 is TGTGCCAGCGGGCAGCTAGCCAACTCCTACGAGCAGTACTTC. This chain connects TRBV7-2 to TRBJ2-7; D possibly corresponds to TRBD2 (5 bases). The CDR3 sequence is 14 residues long. Between the trimmed V and J ends, which lost 8 bases and 0 bases, there was a span of 14 bases. Germline CDR1 SGHTA, CDR2 FQGNSA.

J is TRBJ2-4 and V is TRBV5-6; D may be TRBD1 (6 bases). This CDR3 has 15 amino acids. CDR1 SGHDT and CDR2 YYEEEE come from the germline V gene. V was shortened by 2 bases and J by 1 base, with 10 bases between the two germline ends. CDR3 bases: TGTGCCAGCAGCTTATTCAGGGGTGCCAAAAACATTCAGTACTTC. Protein product: CASSLFRGAKNIQYF.

V gene TRBV5-1 combines with J gene TRBJ2-5; 11 nucleotides line up with TRBD2. Per germline, CDR1 SGHRS and CDR2 YFSETQ. The CDR3 has 17 residues. The ends lost 4 bases at V and 5 bases at J; junction bases unmatched: 13. The CDR3 nucleotides read TGCGCCAGCAGCCCCGGGACTAGCGGCCCCCTCGGGGAGACCCAGTACTTC. Translating gives CASSPGTSGPLGETQYF.

The chain employs TRBV4-3 and TRBJ2-2; TRBD2 aligns across 9 bases. J was trimmed by 1 base and V by 3 bases; bases with no gene match: 0. Germline CDR1 LGHNA, CDR2 YSLEER. The length of the CDR3 is 15 residues. This CDR3 is CASSHSGGNTGELFF. DNA for the CDR3: TGCGCCAGCAGCCATAGCGGGGGGAACACCGGGGAGCTGTTTTTT.

This clone has only a few counts. The chain employs TRBV6-1 and TRBJ2-2, with a weak D call TRBD1 (5 bases). The V and J ends lost 4 bases and 0 bases respectively, with 9 bases between them. CDR1 and CDR2 (germline): MNHNS, SASEGT. This CDR3 spans 15 amino acids. The DNA of the CDR3 is TGTGCCAGCAGTGTCGGACATGCGAACACCGGGGAGCTGTTTTTT. It is translated as CASSVGHANTGELFF.

The CDR3 protein is CASSFLADTQYF. The CDR3 DNA follows: TGTGCCAGCAGCTTCCTCGCAGATACGCAGTATTTT. The chain uses TRBV6-1 and TRBJ2-3; D remains ambiguous. The germline gives CDR1 MNHNS, CDR2 SASEGT. Between the trimmed V and J ends, which lost 6 bases and 4 bases, there was a span of 8 bases. The CDR3 runs 12 residues.

The chain joins TRBV6-1 to TRBJ2-1; 12 positions match TRBD2. CDR1 MNHNS and CDR2 SASEGT come from the germline V gene. The CDR3 consists of 17 residues. The J segment lost 3 bases and the V segment lost 0 bases, leaving 3 bases of the junction unmatched. This chain's CDR3 is CASSEARTSGDYNEQFF. The CDR3 DNA reads TGTGCCAGCAGTGAAGCGCGGACTAGCGGGGACTACAATGAGCAGTTCTTC.

V gene TRBV15 combines with J gene TRBJ2-1; D might be TRBD2 (6 bases). The length of the CDR3 is 15 residues. Germline V gene data show CDR1 as LNHNV and CDR2 as YYDKDF (reference sequence). The V end lost 5 bases, the J end lost 5 bases, and 16 bases lay between the germline ends. CDR3 sequence (DNA): TGTGCCACCAGCTCTCACGCGGGGTGGGACAATGAGCAGTTCTTC. Its translation is CATSSHAGWDNEQFF.

V usage is TRBV2 and J usage is TRBJ1-1; D is unclear. The V end lost 4 bases, the J end lost 7 bases, and 13 bases lay between the germline ends. This CDR3 is built from 13 residues. Germline V gene sequence: CDR1 SNHLY, CDR2 FYNNEI. The CDR3 loop reads CASSVGSGYEAFF. DNA of the CDR3: TGTGCCAGCAGTGTAGGCTCCGGGTATGAAGCTTTCTTT.

This rearrangement joins TRBV27 to TRBJ1-2; possible D gene TRBD1, 6 bases. The CDR3 contains 12 residues. V shed 5 bases and J shed 6 bases, with 10 bases lying between them. Germline CDR1 and CDR2: MNHEY and SMNVEV (reference sequence). CDR3 sequence: CASSTTGDGYTF. The CDR3 DNA is TGTGCCAGCAGTACGACAGGAGATGGCTACACCTTC.

This clone appeared a few times. The CDR3 spells CASSDSTEDNEQFF. The CDR3, as DNA: TGTGCCAGCAGTGACTCAACGGAGGACAATGAGCAGTTCTTC. The chain couples TRBV6-4 to TRBJ2-1, with D perhaps TRBD2 (5 bases). Germline lookup yields CDR1 MRHNA and CDR2 SNTAGT. V was cut by 0 bases and J by 5 bases, with 8 bases left in between. CDR3 length equals 14 residues.

This clone was found once. The chain employs TRBV7-2 and TRBJ1-2; 7 nucleotides align to TRBD1. The germline V gene encodes CDR1 SGHTA and CDR2 FQGNSA. Germline trimming cut 5 bases from V and 3 bases from J; bases unmatched to any gene: 6. The length of the CDR3 is 14 residues. The CDR3 reads CASSARQGDYGYTF. The CDR3, as DNA: TGTGCCAGCAGCGCTAGACAGGGTGACTATGGCTACACCTTC.

This clone occurred once. V and J are TRBV4-1 and TRBJ1-2; D is uncertain. With 1 base removed from V and 6 bases from J, the gap between germline ends came to 9 bases. Germline V gene data show CDR1 as MGHRA and CDR2 as YSYEKL. The CDR3 consists of 13 residues. Here the CDR3 DNA reads TGCGCCAGCAGCCAAGTTGAGCTCCATGGCTACACCTTC. Protein sequence: CASSQVELHGYTF.

This chain connects TRBV5-1 to TRBJ2-5, with D perhaps matching TRBD2 (5 bases). The CDR3 length is 16 residues. CDR1 and CDR2 (germline): SGHRS, YFSETQ. Between the trimmed V and J ends, which lost 5 bases and 5 bases, there was a span of 22 bases. CDR3 in DNA: TGCGCCAGCAGTCCGGATAGCTACTCCCCGGGGGAGACCCAGTACTTC. Protein sequence: CASSPDSYSPGETQYF.

The gene calls are TRBV20-1 and TRBJ2-5; D unclear. V dropped 5 bases and J dropped 3 bases, with 7 bases sitting between them. CDR1 is DFQATT, CDR2 SNEGSKA, per germline (reference sequence). This CDR3 contains 11 residues. Written as DNA, the CDR3 is TGCAGTGCTTTAGTGAAAGAGACCCAGTACTTC. The encoded protein is CSALVKETQYF.

The chain joins TRBV5-4 to TRBJ1-2, with D hard to call. Germline V gene sequence: CDR1 SGHNT, CDR2 YYREEE (reference sequence). The V end lost 1 base, the J end lost 4 bases, and 5 bases lay between the germline ends. The CDR3 has 12 residues. Here the CDR3 reads CASSLNSYGYTF. The DNA for the CDR3 is TGTGCCAGCAGCTTGAATAGCTATGGCTACACCTTC.

Turning to this clone: At one boundary the junction diverges from the germline segment, which might be a read error. The chain recombines TRBV7-9 with TRBJ1-4; weak D call: TRBD1 (6 bases). The CDR3 consists of 17 residues. Per germline, CDR1 SEHNR and CDR2 FQNEAQ (reference sequence). The CDR3: CSSNTGGSGGPNEKLFF. In DNA form, the CDR3 reads TGTTCCAGCAACACCGGGGGGTCTGGGGGGCCCAATGAAAAACTGTTTTTT.

The rearrangement uses TRBV27 and TRBJ2-1, with 12 bases fitting TRBD2. This CDR3 comprises 17 residues. Germline CDR1 is MNHEY and CDR2 is SMNVEV (reference sequence). The trim removed 0 bases at V and 8 bases at J, leaving 8 bases unmatched. In DNA form, the CDR3 reads TGTGCCAGCAGTTTATCGAGGCGGCTAGCGGGAGGGGATGAGCAGTTCTTC. It is translated as CASSLSRRLAGGDEQFF.

V and J are TRBV15 and TRBJ1-3; D unresolved. Germline V gene data show CDR1 as LNHNV and CDR2 as YYDKDF (reference sequence). This CDR3 has 16 amino acids. V dropped 1 base and J dropped 0 bases, with 10 bases sitting between them. The CDR3 sequence: CATSRVQTSSGNTIYF. The CDR3 nucleotides read TGTGCCACCAGCAGAGTTCAGACAAGCTCTGGAAACACCATATATTTT.